These 6 T cell receptor beta chains were sequenced from one sample in a study of CD8+ T cells in alopecia areata. Sequencing used cDNA as its template, made by extracting RNA and reverse transcribing it. The table came from immunoSEQ multiplex PCR; TCRdb's copy has only in-frame clones and leaves some out. The top ten clones hold around 1.7% of a sample with about 290,000 clones, roughly 50% of them seen once. Treatment defined: oral pan-JAK inhibitor, 5-10 mg twice daily. Sequenced material: CD4+ T cells sorted from blood, taken at week 24, from a patient treated with tofacitinib. The receptors come from a human donor with alopecia areata.

This clone was seen more than once but under ten times. The rearrangement joins TRBV30 to TRBJ2-1; either TRBD1 or TRBD2 may supply D (5 bases each). CDR1 is GTSNPN and CDR2 is SVGIG in the germline V gene (reference sequence). Between the trimmed V and J ends, which lost 0 bases and 12 bases, there was a span of 9 bases. The CDR3 totals 11 residues. The CDR3 region is CAWSVSGRQFF. DNA for the CDR3: TGTGCCTGGAGTGTTTCGGGACGGCAGTTCTTC.

The J gene is TRBJ2-1, the V gene TRBV15, with D possibly being TRBD2 (6 bases). Trimming took off 1 base at V and 8 bases at J, with 9 bases between the two ends. CDR1 is LNHNV and CDR2 is YYDKDF in the germline V gene (reference sequence). This CDR3 spans 13 amino acids. In DNA form, the CDR3 reads TGTGCCACCAGCAGAGGAGGAGGGGATGAGCAGTTCTTC. As protein: CATSRGGGDEQFF.

The chain employs TRBV5-1 and TRBJ2-4, with 10 bases fitting TRBD1. The CDR3 runs 17 residues. V lost 7 bases to trimming and J lost 5 bases; unmatched junction nucleotides: 15. Germline CDR1 is SGHRS and CDR2 is YFSETQ. CDR3 protein: CASRKSPGTGVENIQYF. CDR3 in DNA: TGCGCCAGCCGCAAATCGCCCGGGACAGGGGTTGAAAACATTCAGTACTTC.

The CDR3 sequence: CASSSPGASYYEQYF. The CDR3, as DNA: TGTGCCAGCAGCTCCCCCGGGGCTAGCTACTACGAGCAGTACTTC. V and J are TRBV28 and TRBJ2-7, with D tentatively TRBD1 or TRBD2 (5 bases each). V lost 6 bases and J lost 3, with 18 bases in between. Germline V gives CDR1 MDHEN, CDR2 SYDVKM. This CDR3 has 15 residues. Supplemented by reference TRBV28 and TRBJ2-7, the full variable domain reads DVKVTQSSRYLVKRTGEKVFLECVQDMDHENMFWYRQDPGLGLRLIYFSYDVKMKEKGDIPEGYSVSREKKERFSLILESASTNQTSMYLCASSSPGASYYEQYFGPGTRLTVT.

The chain carries TRBV6-5 and TRBJ2-1; D is ambiguous. V lost 6 bases, J lost 10 bases, and 13 bases lay in between. The CDR3 length is 12 residues. In germline, CDR1 is MNHEY, CDR2 SVGAGI. CDR3 protein: CASSASRGEQFF. For the CDR3, the DNA is TGTGCCAGCAGCGCGTCTCGAGGCGAGCAGTTCTTC.

The rearrangement links TRBV29-1 to TRBJ2-1, with D perhaps matching TRBD1 (5 bases). The CDR3 is 16 amino acids. V dropped 2 bases and J dropped 0 bases, with 14 bases sitting between them. CDR1 and CDR2 (germline): SQVTM, ANQGSEA. The chain's CDR3 is CSVESSQASSYNEQFF. As DNA, the CDR3 is TGCAGCGTTGAATCCTCACAGGCAAGCTCCTACAATGAGCAGTTCTTC.